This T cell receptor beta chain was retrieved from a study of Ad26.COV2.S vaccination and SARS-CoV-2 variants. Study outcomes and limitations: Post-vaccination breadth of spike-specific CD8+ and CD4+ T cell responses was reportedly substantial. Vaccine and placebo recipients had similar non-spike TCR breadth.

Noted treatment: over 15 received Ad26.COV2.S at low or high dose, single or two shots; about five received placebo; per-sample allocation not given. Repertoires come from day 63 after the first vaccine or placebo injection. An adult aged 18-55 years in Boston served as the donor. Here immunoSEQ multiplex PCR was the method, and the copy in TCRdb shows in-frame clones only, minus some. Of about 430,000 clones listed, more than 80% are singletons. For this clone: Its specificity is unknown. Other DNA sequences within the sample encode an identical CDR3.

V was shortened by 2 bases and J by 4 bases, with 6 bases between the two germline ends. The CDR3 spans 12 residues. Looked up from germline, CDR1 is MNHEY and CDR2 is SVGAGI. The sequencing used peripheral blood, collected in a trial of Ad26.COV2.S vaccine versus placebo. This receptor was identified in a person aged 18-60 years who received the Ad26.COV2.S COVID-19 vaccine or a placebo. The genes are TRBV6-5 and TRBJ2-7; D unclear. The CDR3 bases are TGTGCCAGCAGTTACGTAGAATACGAGCAGTACTTC. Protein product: CASSYVEYEQYF.